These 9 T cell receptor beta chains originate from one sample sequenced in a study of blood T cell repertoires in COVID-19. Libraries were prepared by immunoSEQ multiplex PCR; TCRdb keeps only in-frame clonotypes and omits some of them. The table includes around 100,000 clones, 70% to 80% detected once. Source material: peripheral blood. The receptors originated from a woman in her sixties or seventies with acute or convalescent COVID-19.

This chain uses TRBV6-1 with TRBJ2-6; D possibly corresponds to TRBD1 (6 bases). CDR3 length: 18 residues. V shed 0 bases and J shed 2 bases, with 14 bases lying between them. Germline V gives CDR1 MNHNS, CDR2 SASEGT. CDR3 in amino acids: CASSEAAGVSPGANVLTF. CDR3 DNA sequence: TGTGCCAGCAGTGAAGCGGCAGGGGTCTCCCCTGGGGCCAACGTCCTGACTTTC.

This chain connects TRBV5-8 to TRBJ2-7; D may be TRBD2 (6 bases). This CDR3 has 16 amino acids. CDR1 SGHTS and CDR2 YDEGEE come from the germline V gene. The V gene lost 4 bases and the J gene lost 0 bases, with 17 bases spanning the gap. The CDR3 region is CASSPGDVRISYEQYF. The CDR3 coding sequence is TGTGCCAGCAGCCCGGGGGACGTACGAATCTCCTACGAGCAGTACTTC.

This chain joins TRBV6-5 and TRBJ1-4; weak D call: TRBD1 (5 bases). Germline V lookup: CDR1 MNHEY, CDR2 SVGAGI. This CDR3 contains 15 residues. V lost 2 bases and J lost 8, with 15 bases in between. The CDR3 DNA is TGTGCCAGCAGTTACCCCGGGACTCAGTTAGAAAAACTGTTTTTT. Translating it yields CASSYPGTQLEKLFF.

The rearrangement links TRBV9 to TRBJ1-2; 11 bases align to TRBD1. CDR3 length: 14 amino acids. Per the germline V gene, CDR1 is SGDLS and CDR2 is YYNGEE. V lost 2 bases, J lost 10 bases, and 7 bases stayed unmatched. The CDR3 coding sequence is TGTGCCAGCAGCGTCGGGACAGGGGGTGTGGACTACACCTTC. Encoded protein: CASSVGTGGVDYTF.

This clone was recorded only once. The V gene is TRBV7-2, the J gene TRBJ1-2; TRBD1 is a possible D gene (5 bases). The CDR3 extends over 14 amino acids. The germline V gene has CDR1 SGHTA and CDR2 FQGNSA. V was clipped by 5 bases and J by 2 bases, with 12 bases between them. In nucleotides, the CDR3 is TGTGCCAGCAGCGTAGGGGCAGGGAACTATGGCTACACCTTC. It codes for CASSVGAGNYGYTF.

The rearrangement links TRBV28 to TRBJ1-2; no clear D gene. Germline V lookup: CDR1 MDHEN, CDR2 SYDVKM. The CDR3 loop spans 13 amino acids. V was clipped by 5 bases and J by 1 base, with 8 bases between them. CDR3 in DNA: TGTGCCAGCAGTGAACTCAATAACTATGGCTACACCTTC. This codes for CASSELNNYGYTF.

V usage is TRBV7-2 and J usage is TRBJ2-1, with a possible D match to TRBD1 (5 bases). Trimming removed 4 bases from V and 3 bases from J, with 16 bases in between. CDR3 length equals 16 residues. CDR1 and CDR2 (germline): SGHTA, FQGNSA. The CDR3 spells CASSSQALTFYNEQFF. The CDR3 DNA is TGTGCCAGCAGCTCACAGGCGCTCACCTTCTACAATGAGCAGTTCTTC.

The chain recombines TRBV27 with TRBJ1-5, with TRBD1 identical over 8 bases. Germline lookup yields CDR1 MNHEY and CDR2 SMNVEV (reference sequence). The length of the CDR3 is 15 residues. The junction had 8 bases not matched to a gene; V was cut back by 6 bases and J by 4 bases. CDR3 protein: CASSPGQAPNQPQHF. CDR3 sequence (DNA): TGTGCCAGCAGCCCGGGACAGGCGCCGAATCAGCCCCAGCATTTT.

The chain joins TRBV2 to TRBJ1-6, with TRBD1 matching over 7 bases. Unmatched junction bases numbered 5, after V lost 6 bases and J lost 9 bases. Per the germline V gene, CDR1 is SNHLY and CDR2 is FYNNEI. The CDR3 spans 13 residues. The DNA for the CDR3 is TGTGCCAGCAGGAGCGACAGGGTTTCACCCCTCCACTTT. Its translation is CASRSDRVSPLHF. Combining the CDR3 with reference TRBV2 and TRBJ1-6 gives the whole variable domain EPEVTQTPSHQVTQMGQEVILRCVPISNHLYFYWYRQILGQKVEFLVSFYNNEISEKSEIFDDQFSVERPDGSNFTLKIRSTKLEDSAMYFCASRSDRVSPLHFGNGTRLTVT.